Only a few counts were recorded for the clone carrying this TCR beta chain. The record originates from a study of identical twins. The CDR3 runs to 15 residues. Germline-derived CDR1 and CDR2 are SGHRS and YFSETQ. Trimming took 4 bases from V and 6 from J; bases not matched to a gene: 9. TCRdb fed the 5' RACE reads into MiXCR, producing one record per CDR3 protein. The sample lists about 480,000 distinct CDR3 sequences, approximately 14% seen once, with around 0.52% in the top ten. These data also featured in a second study, about yellow fever vaccine responses in identical twins.

This sequence originates from a woman under 30 in good health. The specimen sequenced was CD4+ T cells sorted from blood. The J gene is TRBJ2-3, the V gene TRBV5-1; 9 bases map to TRBD2. CDR3 coding DNA: TGCGCCAGCAGCGGAGCGGGAGGTGTTCGGGATACGCAGTATTTT. Amino acid sequence: CASSGAGGVRDTQYF.